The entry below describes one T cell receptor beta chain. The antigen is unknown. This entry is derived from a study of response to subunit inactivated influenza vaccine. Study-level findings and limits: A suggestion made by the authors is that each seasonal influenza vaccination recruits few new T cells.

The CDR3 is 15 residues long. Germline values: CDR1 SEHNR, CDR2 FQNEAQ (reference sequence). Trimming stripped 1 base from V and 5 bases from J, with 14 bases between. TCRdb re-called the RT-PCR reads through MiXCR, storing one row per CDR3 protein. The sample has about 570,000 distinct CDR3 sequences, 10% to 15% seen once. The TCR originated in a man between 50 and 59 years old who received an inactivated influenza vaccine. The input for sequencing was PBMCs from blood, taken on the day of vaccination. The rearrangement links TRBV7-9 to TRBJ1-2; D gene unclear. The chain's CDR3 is CASSLDYALGYGYTF. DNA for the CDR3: TGTGCCAGCAGCTTAGACTACGCCCTGGGGTATGGCTACACCTTC.